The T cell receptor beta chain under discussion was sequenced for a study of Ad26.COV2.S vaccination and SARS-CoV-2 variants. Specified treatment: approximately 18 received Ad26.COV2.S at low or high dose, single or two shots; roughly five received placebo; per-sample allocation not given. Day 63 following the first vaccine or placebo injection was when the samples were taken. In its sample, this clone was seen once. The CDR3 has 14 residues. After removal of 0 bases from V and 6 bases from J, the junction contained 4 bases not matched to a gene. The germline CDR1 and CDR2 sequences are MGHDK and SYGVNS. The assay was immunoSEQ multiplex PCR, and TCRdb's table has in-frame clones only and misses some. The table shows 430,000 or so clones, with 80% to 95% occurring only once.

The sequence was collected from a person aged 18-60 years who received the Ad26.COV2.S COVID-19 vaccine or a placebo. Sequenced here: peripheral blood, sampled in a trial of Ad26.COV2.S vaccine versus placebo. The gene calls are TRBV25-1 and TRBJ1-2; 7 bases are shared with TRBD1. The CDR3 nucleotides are TGTGCCAGCAGTGAATACAGGGGGAGTCATGGCTACACCTTC. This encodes CASSEYRGSHGYTF.